This entry describes one T cell receptor beta chain. The sample originates from a study of beta chain features in type 1 diabetes. Looking at the study overall: Age and gender were similar between patients and healthy donors, as were cell yields.

Isolated RNA was reverse transcribed in full, so expressed TCRB transcripts were sequenced. TCRdb's copy holds only in-frame clones and misses some; the assay was immunoSEQ multiplex PCR. The data contain about 140,000 clones, 6.9% of them seen just once; the ten biggest clones take up 1.1% to 1.5%. Per the germline V gene, CDR1 is SEHNR and CDR2 is FQNEAQ (reference sequence). The CDR3 covers 13 residues. The V and J ends lost 2 bases and 3 bases respectively, with 7 bases between them. Sample: central memory CD4+ T cells from blood. V usage is TRBV7-9 and J usage is TRBJ2-5, with a tentative D call TRBD2 (6 bases). This sequence originates from a woman in her 30s in good health. The CDR3 spells CASSLSGEETQYF. The CDR3 DNA reads as TGTGCCAGCAGCTTATCGGGGGAAGAGACCCAGTACTTC.